Described below is a single T cell receptor beta chain sequence and its context. Sequenced by immunoSEQ multiplex PCR; TCRdb stores in-frame clones only, minus some. This table holds roughly 87,000 clones, 85% to 95% found once. The sample belongs to a study of technical replicates of blood from several donors. There are 16 residues in the CDR3. CDR1 is GTSNPN, CDR2 SVGIG, per germline (reference sequence). V lost 3 bases and J lost 0, with 15 bases in between. This sequence joins TRBV30 and TRBJ1-5; possible D gene TRBD1, 5 bases. The TCR originated in a human donor in good health. What was sequenced was T cells isolated from PBMCs. CDR3 sequence: CAWRGGGGHSNQPQHF. The CDR3 DNA follows: TGTGCCTGGAGGGGGGGAGGAGGGCATAGCAATCAGCCCCAGCATTTT.